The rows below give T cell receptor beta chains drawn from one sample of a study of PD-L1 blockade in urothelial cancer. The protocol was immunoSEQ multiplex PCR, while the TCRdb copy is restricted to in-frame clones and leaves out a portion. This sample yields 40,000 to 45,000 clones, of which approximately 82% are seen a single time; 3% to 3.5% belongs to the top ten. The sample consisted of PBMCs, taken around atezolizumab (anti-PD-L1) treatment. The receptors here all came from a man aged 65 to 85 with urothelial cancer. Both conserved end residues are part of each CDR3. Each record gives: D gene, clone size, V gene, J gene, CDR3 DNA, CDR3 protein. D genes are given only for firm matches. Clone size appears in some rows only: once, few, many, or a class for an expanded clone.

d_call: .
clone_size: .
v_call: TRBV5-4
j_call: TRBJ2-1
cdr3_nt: TGTGCCAGCAGCTCGGACAGATCTGAGCAGTTCTTC
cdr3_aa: CASSSDRSEQFF

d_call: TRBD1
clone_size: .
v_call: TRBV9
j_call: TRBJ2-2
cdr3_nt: TGTGCCAGCAGCGTCGACAGGGTCACCGGGGAGCTGTTTTTT
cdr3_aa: CASSVDRVTGELFF

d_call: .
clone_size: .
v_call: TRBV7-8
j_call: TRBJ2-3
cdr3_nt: TGTGCCAGCAGCTCCGCTAGCGCTGGGGGGTCAGATACGCAGTATTTT
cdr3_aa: CASSSASAGGSDTQYF

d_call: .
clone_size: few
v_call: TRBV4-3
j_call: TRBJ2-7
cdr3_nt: TGCGCCAGCAGCCAATATCAGGGGCGAGGGTACGAGCAGTACTTC
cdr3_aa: CASSQYQGRGYEQYF

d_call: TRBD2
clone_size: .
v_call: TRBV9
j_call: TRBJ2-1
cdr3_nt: TGTGCCAGCAGCCCCGTCGACTGGACTAGCGGTGAGCAGTTCTTC
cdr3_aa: CASSPVDWTSGEQFF

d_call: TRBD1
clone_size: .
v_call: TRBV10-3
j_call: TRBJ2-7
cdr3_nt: TGTGCCATCAGTGCCCCCGGGACAGGGACCACCTACGAGCAGTACTTC
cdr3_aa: CAISAPGTGTTYEQYF

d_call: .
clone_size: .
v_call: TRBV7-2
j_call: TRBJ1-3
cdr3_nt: TGTGCCAGCAGCCAGGATGCGGGATTCTCTGGAAACACCATATATTTT
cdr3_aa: CASSQDAGFSGNTIYF

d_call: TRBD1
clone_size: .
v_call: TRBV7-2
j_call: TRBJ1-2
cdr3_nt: TGTGCCAGCAGCCTCCAGGGACAGGGATATGGCTACACCTTC
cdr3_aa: CASSLQGQGYGYTF

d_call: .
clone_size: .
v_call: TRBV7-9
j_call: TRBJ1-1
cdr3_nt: TGTGCCAGCAGCTTGTTATCCGCTGAGGGCGCTTTCTTT
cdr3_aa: CASSLLSAEGAFF

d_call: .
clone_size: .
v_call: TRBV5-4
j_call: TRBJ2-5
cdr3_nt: TGTGCCAGCAGCTCCCAGGACAAAGAGACCCAGTACTTC
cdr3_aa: CASSSQDKETQYF

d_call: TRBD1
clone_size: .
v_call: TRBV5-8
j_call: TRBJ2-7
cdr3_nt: TGTGCCAGCAGTTTCGGGACAGGGGTATACGAGCAGTACTTC
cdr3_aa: CASSFGTGVYEQYF

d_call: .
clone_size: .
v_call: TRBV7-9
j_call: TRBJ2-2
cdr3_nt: TGTGCCAGCAGCGTCGGGGGAACAACCGGGGAGCTGTTTTTT
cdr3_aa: CASSVGGTTGELFF

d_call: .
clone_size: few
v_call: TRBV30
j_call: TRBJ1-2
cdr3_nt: TGTGCCTGGACAGCGTTTTCCTTTTATGGCTACACCTTC
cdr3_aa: CAWTAFSFYGYTF

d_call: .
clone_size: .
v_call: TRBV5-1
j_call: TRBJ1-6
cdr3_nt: TGCGCCAGCAGCTTGGATCTTAGTTCACCCCTCCACTTT
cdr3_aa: CASSLDLSSPLHF

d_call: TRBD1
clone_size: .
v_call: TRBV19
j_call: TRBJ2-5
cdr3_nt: TGTGCCAGTAGTCTACGAGGGGGGACAGGGGACCTCTTGGCTCCGGAGGAGACCCAGTACTTC
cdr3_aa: CASSLRGGTGDLLAPEETQYF

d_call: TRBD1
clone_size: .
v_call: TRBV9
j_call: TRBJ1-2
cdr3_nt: TGTGCCAGCAGCGCAACCGACAGGGGCTGGAATGGCTACACCTTC
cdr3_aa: CASSATDRGWNGYTF

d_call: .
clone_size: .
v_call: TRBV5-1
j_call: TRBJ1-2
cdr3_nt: TGCGCCAGCAGCAACGAGGCAGCTAACTATGGCTACACCTTC
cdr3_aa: CASSNEAANYGYTF

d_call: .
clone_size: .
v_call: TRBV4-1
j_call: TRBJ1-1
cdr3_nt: TGCGCCAGCAGCCAAGTCGGAGGGCGCGGAGCTTTCTTT
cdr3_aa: CASSQVGGRGAFF